Below are 19 T cell receptor beta chains sequenced from a single sample in a study of CD8 T cell repertoires and HIV-1 epitope variants. Clones were read by immunoSEQ multiplex PCR, and TCRdb kept only the in-frame ones, dropping some. The repertoire holds 90,000 or so clones, with roughly four fifths as singletons. The sample taken for sequencing was uncultured baseline CD8+ T cells from peripheral blood mononuclear cells (PBMCs). All receptors come from a male donor with HIV.

The chain has TRBV28 and TRBJ1-2; D unclear. Germline V gene sequence: CDR1 MDHEN, CDR2 SYDVKM. The V gene lost 2 bases and the J gene lost 7 bases, with 20 bases spanning the gap. There are 16 residues in the CDR3. The CDR3 is CASSLGRRVIGPGYTF. Written as DNA, the CDR3 is TGTGCCAGCAGTTTAGGTCGAAGGGTAATAGGGCCTGGCTACACCTTC.

The chain uses TRBV6-6 and TRBJ2-3; D is undetermined. Germline lookup yields CDR1 MNHNY and CDR2 SVGAGI (reference sequence). The V end was cut by 1 base, the J end by 4 bases, with 3 bases between. The CDR3 sequence is 12 residues long. Here the CDR3 DNA reads TGTGCCAGCAGTTACTTGGCAGATACGCAGTATTTT. This gives the protein CASSYLADTQYF.

This chain uses TRBV11-2 with TRBJ1-6; D call uncertain. The germline CDR1 and CDR2 sequences are SGHAT and FQNNGV. V shed 0 bases and J shed 13 bases, with 16 bases lying between them. There are 15 residues in the CDR3. CDR3 in amino acids: CASSLDGKRDDPLHF. In DNA form, the CDR3 reads TGTGCCAGCAGCTTAGATGGGAAGAGAGATGACCCCCTCCACTTT.

The gene calls are TRBV7-2 and TRBJ1-1, with a tentative D call TRBD1 (5 bases). CDR3 size: 15 residues. Between the trimmed V and J ends, which lost 5 bases and 0 bases, there was a span of 13 bases. The germline V gene has CDR1 SGHTA and CDR2 FQGNSA. This CDR3 is CASSPSQGMNTEAFF. CDR3 DNA: TGTGCCAGCAGCCCTTCGCAGGGTATGAACACTGAAGCTTTCTTT. Full variable domain (rest looked up from reference TRBV7-2 and TRBJ1-1): GAGVSQSPSNKVTEKGKDVELRCDPISGHTALYWYRQSLGQGLEFLIYFQGNSAPDKSGLPSDRFSAERTGGSVSTLTIQRTQQEDSAVYLCASSPSQGMNTEAFFGQGTRLTVV.

This clone came up once. The junction and the germline gene differ at one end; a read error may be behind it. This chain links TRBV7-2 with TRBJ2-1; possibly TRBD1 or TRBD2 for D (5 bases each). CDR3 length: 14 amino acids. CDR1 SGHTA and CDR2 FQGNSA come from the germline V gene. As DNA, the CDR3 is TGTGCCAGCAACTTACCGGGACGCCAAAATGAGCAGTTCTTC. Its translation is CASNLPGRQNEQFF.

The chain is built from TRBV27 and TRBJ1-1; D unresolved. Germline CDR1 and CDR2: MNHEY and SMNVEV (reference sequence). The CDR3 is made up of 14 amino acids. V shed 4 bases and J shed 1 base, with 10 bases lying between them. Here the CDR3 DNA reads TGTGCCAGCAGTTCCCGGTTGGGGAACACTGAAGCTTTCTTT. It codes for CASSSRLGNTEAFF.

The chain uses TRBV27 and TRBJ2-3, with D unclear. Germline V gene data show CDR1 as MNHEY and CDR2 as SMNVEV (reference sequence). The V end was cut by 9 bases, the J end by 0 bases, with 16 bases between. The CDR3 is 15 residues long. CDR3 in DNA: TGTGCCAGTATGCCGGGCCTGATTAGCACAGATACGCAGTATTTT. Encoded protein: CASMPGLISTDTQYF.

This clone was detected many times. The rearrangement links TRBV7-8 to TRBJ2-7, with unresolved D. CDR3 length equals 15 residues. CDR1 SGHVS and CDR2 FQNEAQ come from the germline V gene. The V gene lost 5 bases and the J gene lost 5 bases, with 19 bases spanning the gap. This CDR3 is CASSPARRLGHEQYF. The CDR3 nucleotides are TGTGCCAGCAGCCCGGCGAGGCGCTTAGGGCACGAGCAGTACTTC. The full variable domain, in which reference TRBV7-8 and TRBJ2-7 provide the parts outside the CDR3, is GAGVSQSPRYKVAKRGQDVALRCDPISGHVSLFWYQQALGQGPEFLTYFQNEAQLDKSGLPSDRFFAERPEGSVSTLKIQRTQQEDSAVYLCASSPARRLGHEQYFGPGTRLTVT.

V usage is TRBV27 and J usage is TRBJ2-7; TRBD2 matches at 13 bases. The CDR3 is 15 residues long. J lost 4 bases, V lost 4 bases, and 4 bases had no gene match. Germline values: CDR1 MNHEY, CDR2 SMNVEV (reference sequence). This chain's CDR3 is CASSSWTSGSYEQYF. Written as DNA, the CDR3 is TGTGCCAGCAGTTCCTGGACTAGCGGGAGTTACGAGCAGTACTTC.

This chain joins TRBV14 and TRBJ2-5; 11 bases are shared with TRBD1. The CDR3 is made up of 15 amino acids. Looked up from germline, CDR1 is SGHDN and CDR2 is FVKESK. The ends lost 4 bases at V and 5 bases at J; junction bases unmatched: 6. This CDR3 is CASSLRTGGRETQYF. The CDR3 DNA reads TGTGCCAGCAGCCTCCGGACAGGGGGCAGGGAGACCCAGTACTTC.

The J gene is TRBJ1-4, the V gene TRBV19; TRBD1 aligns across 9 bases. V was pared by 11 bases and J by 6 bases, with 4 bases of the junction left unmatched. Germline V CDR1 and CDR2: LNHDA, SQIVND (reference sequence). The CDR3 is 12 amino acids. The CDR3 coding sequence is TGTGCCGTCGGGACAGGGTATGAAAAACTGTTTTTT. It encodes CAVGTGYEKLFF.

CDR3 protein: CAWSFGQPNSPLHF. The DNA of the CDR3 is TGTGCCTGGAGCTTTGGACAGCCGAATTCACCCCTCCACTTT. This sequence joins TRBV30 and TRBJ1-6; D is possibly TRBD1 (6 bases). Germline lookup yields CDR1 GTSNPN and CDR2 SVGIG (reference sequence). With 3 bases removed from V and 7 bases from J, the gap between germline ends came to 13 bases. The CDR3 spans 14 residues.

This clone was detected a few times. This rearrangement joins TRBV30 to TRBJ1-3; D perhaps matches TRBD1 (6 bases). CDR1 is GTSNPN, CDR2 SVGIG, per germline (reference sequence). The V gene lost 5 bases and the J gene lost 0 bases, with 11 bases spanning the gap. The CDR3 totals 14 residues. The CDR3 nucleotides read TGTGCCTGGGGAACAGGGATCTCTGGAAACACCATATATTTT. This codes for CAWGTGISGNTIYF.

This clone was counted a few times. The gene calls are TRBV5-1 and TRBJ2-7; D gene unclear. The CDR3 totals 12 residues. The germline V gene encodes CDR1 SGHRS and CDR2 YFSETQ. With 0 bases removed from V and 3 bases from J, the gap between germline ends came to 4 bases. This chain's CDR3 is CASSLDFYEQYF. The CDR3 nucleotides are TGCGCCAGCAGCTTGGACTTCTACGAGCAGTACTTC. The entire variable domain, with the rest obtained from reference TRBV5-1 and TRBJ2-7, is as follows: KAGVTQTPRYLIKTRGQQVTLSCSPISGHRSVSWYQQTPGQGLQFLFEYFSETQRNKGNFPGRFSGRQFSNSRSEMNVSTLELGDSALYLCASSLDFYEQYFGPGTRLTVT.

This clone was recorded once. The chain carries TRBV5-4 and TRBJ2-6; D might be TRBD2 (6 bases). Trimming removed 0 bases at V and 0 bases at J, with 13 bases between. This CDR3 is 18 amino acids long. The V gene's germline CDR1 is SGHNT and CDR2 YYREEE (reference sequence). The CDR3 here is CASSLVGGDISGANVLTF. CDR3 in DNA: TGTGCCAGCAGCTTGGTTGGAGGGGATATCTCTGGGGCCAACGTCCTGACTTTC.

This chain joins TRBV7-2 and TRBJ2-7; TRBD2 is a possible D gene (6 bases). The CDR3 runs 14 residues. Germline V gene sequence: CDR1 SGHTA, CDR2 FQGNSA. V lost 3 bases and J lost 3, with 12 bases in between. The CDR3 DNA sequence: TGTGCCAGCAGCTTGGTCGGGGGAGACTACGAGCAGTACTTC. This codes for CASSLVGGDYEQYF.

V usage is TRBV6-5 and J usage is TRBJ2-5; 8 nucleotides agree with TRBD2. This CDR3 is built from 15 residues. Trimming removed 2 bases from V and 5 bases from J; junction bases left unmatched: 7. CDR1 is MNHEY, CDR2 SVGAGI, per germline. CDR3 DNA: TGTGCCAGCAGTTACGACGGGGCTAGCGGGGAGACCCAGTACTTC. Its translation: CASSYDGASGETQYF.

This chain joins TRBV18 and TRBJ1-1, with a possible D match to TRBD1 (5 bases). The CDR3 length is 14 residues. The germline V gene encodes CDR1 KGHSH and CDR2 LQKENI. V was trimmed by 4 bases and J by 1 base, leaving 10 bases between them. In DNA, the CDR3 is TGTGCCAGCTCACAGATGGACAAGAACACTGAAGCTTTCTTT. Encoded protein: CASSQMDKNTEAFF. The variable domain in full, completed from reference TRBV18 and TRBJ1-1, reads NAGVMQNPRHLVRRRGQEARLRCSPMKGHSHVYWYRQLPEEGLKFMVYLQKENIIDESGMPKERFSAEFPKEGPSILRIQQVVRGDSAAYFCASSQMDKNTEAFFGQGTRLTVV.

The rearrangement joins TRBV27 to TRBJ2-3, with D unclear. From germline, CDR1 is MNHEY and CDR2 SMNVEV (reference sequence). There are 12 residues in the CDR3. V gave up 5 bases and J gave up 1 base, with 4 bases separating them. CDR3 sequence (DNA): TGTGCCAGCAGTAAGGGCACAGATACGCAGTATTTT. Amino acids: CASSKGTDTQYF.